The 17 T cell receptor beta chains below were found in one sample sequenced in a study of blood T cell repertoires in COVID-19 (dated by TCRdb to the early 2020s). The library relied on the immunoSEQ multiplex PCR assay. TCRdb obtained this table from immuneACCESS and retained in-frame rearrangements with V and J assigned. These tables miss some clones; where compared with another copy, unresolved V genes account for less than half of the shortfall, and the remainder is unexplained. Here the sample has about 180,000 clones; 78% occur a single time. The top ten hold roughly 17% of the sample. The sample taken for sequencing was PBMCs or T cells enriched from blood (not recorded which). The source of these receptors is a woman in her 50s who had recovered from COVID-19.

In the case of this clone: The same CDR3 also results from other DNA sequences found in this sample. V is TRBV28 and J is TRBJ1-5; D unresolved. The germline V and J ends were trimmed by 4 bases and 5 bases, with 3 bases remaining between them. The CDR3 sequence is 11 residues long. Germline V gives CDR1 MDHEN, CDR2 SYDVKM. The CDR3 protein is CASSSYQPQHF. Here the CDR3 DNA reads TGTGCCAGCAGTTCCTATCAGCCCCAGCATTTT.

The V gene is TRBV5-8, the J gene TRBJ2-7, with 9 bases identical to TRBD2. The trim removed 3 bases at V and 5 bases at J, leaving 6 bases unmatched. This CDR3 is built from 14 residues. CDR1 and CDR2 from the germline V gene are SGHTS and YDEGEE. CDR3 nucleotides: TGTGCCAGCAGCTCCGGGACTAGCTTCCACGAGCAGTACTTC. Its translation: CASSSGTSFHEQYF.

V is TRBV7-9 and J is TRBJ1-4, with a possible D match to TRBD1 (5 bases). The CDR3 is 15 amino acids. Trimming left V 0 bases short and J 8 bases short, with 13 bases between. Germline values: CDR1 SEHNR, CDR2 FQNEAQ (reference sequence). The CDR3 loop reads CASSLAESGKEKLFF. The CDR3 nucleotides read TGTGCCAGCAGCTTAGCTGAGTCAGGGAAGGAAAAACTGTTTTTT.

The V and J genes are TRBV7-2 and TRBJ1-1, with a tentative D call TRBD1 (5 bases). Trimming pared 3 bases from V and 4 bases from J, leaving 18 bases between. The CDR3 covers 16 residues. Germline CDR1 SGHTA, CDR2 FQGNSA. The CDR3: CASSFDLVGPGTEAFF. CDR3 coding DNA: TGTGCCAGCAGCTTCGACCTTGTGGGGCCCGGCACTGAAGCTTTCTTT.

The CDR3 region is CASSVGQGGDTIYF. CDR3 coding DNA: TGTGCCAGCAGCGTGGGACAGGGCGGAGACACCATATATTTT. The chain employs TRBV5-4 and TRBJ1-3, with TRBD1 matching 9 bases. CDR1 is SGHNT, CDR2 YYREEE, per germline (reference sequence). V gave up 4 bases and J gave up 8 bases; unmatched junction bases: 7. The CDR3 runs to 14 residues.

This chain joins TRBV19 and TRBJ2-1, with TRBD2 matching over 9 bases. Trimming cost V 5 bases and J 0 bases; bases outside gene matches: 11. The germline V gene has CDR1 LNHDA and CDR2 SQIVND (reference sequence). The length of the CDR3 is 18 residues. The CDR3 loop reads CASSSTLFSGSSYNEQFF. CDR3 DNA: TGTGCCAGTAGTTCCACCCTCTTTAGCGGGAGCTCCTACAATGAGCAGTTCTTC.

The gene calls are TRBV19 and TRBJ1-1; D gene uncertain. CDR1 and CDR2 from the germline V gene are LNHDA and SQIVND (reference sequence). There are 14 residues in the CDR3. The V and J ends lost 6 bases and 1 base respectively, with 12 bases between them. The CDR3 DNA reads as TGTGCCAGTAGACCCGGCGGGCAGAACACTGAAGCTTTCTTT. Translation gives CASRPGGQNTEAFF.

The chain employs TRBV27 and TRBJ1-1; TRBD1 matches at 7 bases. V gave up 5 bases and J gave up 6 bases; unmatched junction bases: 6. The CDR3 runs 13 residues. Germline CDR1 MNHEY, CDR2 SMNVEV (reference sequence). Here the CDR3 DNA reads TGTGCCAGCAGTATCGTCAGGGGGGCTGAAGCTTTCTTT. This translates into CASSIVRGAEAFF.

The chain couples TRBV18 to TRBJ1-1; D gene ambiguous. The V end was cut by 1 base, the J end by 6 bases, with 9 bases between. The length of the CDR3 is 13 residues. The germline V gene encodes CDR1 KGHSH and CDR2 LQKENI. Here the CDR3 reads CASSPREVAEAFF. For the CDR3, the DNA is TGTGCCAGCTCACCACGAGAGGTCGCTGAAGCTTTCTTT.

This chain connects TRBV7-3 to TRBJ2-3, with a weak D call TRBD2 (5 bases). Germline assignment: CDR1 SGHTA and CDR2 FQGTGA. This CDR3 is 14 amino acids long. V lost 0 bases to trimming and J lost 2 bases, with 6 bases between them. Here the CDR3 reads CASSLTSVTDTQYF. The CDR3 DNA reads TGTGCCAGCAGCTTAACTAGCGTCACAGATACGCAGTATTTT.

J is TRBJ1-4 and V is TRBV6-2 or TRBV6-3; tentative D call: TRBD1 (5 bases). CDR1 MNHEY and CDR2 SVGEGT come from the germline V gene. Trimming took 6 bases from V and 0 from J, leaving 8 bases between them. The CDR3 covers 14 residues. DNA for the CDR3: TGTGCCAGCAGCGCAGGGTCAACTAATGAAAAACTGTTTTTT. Translating gives CASSAGSTNEKLFF.

V and J are TRBV5-6 and TRBJ2-7, with D possibly matching TRBD1 (5 bases). V lost 0 bases and J 5 bases, leaving 6 bases between the germline ends. Per germline, CDR1 SGHDT and CDR2 YYEEEE. The CDR3 runs to 12 residues. CDR3 sequence reads: CASSLDRHEQYF. DNA for the CDR3: TGTGCCAGCAGCTTGGACAGGCACGAGCAGTACTTC.

The chain links TRBV7-2 to TRBJ1-1; D is perhaps TRBD1 (6 bases). The V end was cut by 5 bases, the J end by 10 bases, with 14 bases between. Germline V gene data show CDR1 as SGHTA and CDR2 as FQGNSA. The CDR3 is made up of 12 amino acids. For the CDR3, the DNA is TGTGCCAGCAGCCCAGACAGGCTGAGAGCTTTCTTT. It codes for CASSPDRLRAFF.

This chain connects TRBV28 to TRBJ2-5; the D is unclear. The CDR3 loop spans 14 amino acids. The germline CDR1 and CDR2 sequences are MDHEN and SYDVKM. The ends were cut back, 4 bases at V and 1 base at J, with 10 bases in the middle. CDR3 amino acids: CASSSFTVQETQYF. CDR3 bases: TGTGCCAGCAGTTCCTTTACGGTCCAAGAGACCCAGTACTTC.

This clone was observed a handful of times. This chain links TRBV28 with TRBJ1-5, with TRBD1 as a possible D gene (5 bases). The ends were cut back, 2 bases at V and 5 bases at J, with 10 bases in the middle. In germline, CDR1 is MDHEN, CDR2 SYDVKM. This CDR3 contains 14 residues. This CDR3 is CASSLEWGDQPQHF. The DNA of the CDR3 is TGTGCCAGCAGTTTAGAGTGGGGGGATCAGCCCCAGCATTTT.

The chain is built from TRBV3-1 (or the pseudogene TRBV3-2) and TRBJ1-3, with unresolved D. This CDR3 is built from 15 residues. Deletions cut 2 bases from V and 3 bases from J, with 11 bases between. The germline V gene has CDR1 LGHDT and CDR2 YNNKEL (reference sequence). CDR3 sequence reads: CASSQRGDVGNTIYF. CDR3 sequence (DNA): TGTGCCAGCAGCCAAAGAGGAGATGTTGGAAACACCATATATTTT.

There are a few counts of this clone. The chain is built from TRBV27 and TRBJ1-1; 9 nucleotides align to TRBD1. The CDR3 loop spans 15 amino acids. Germline V lookup: CDR1 MNHEY, CDR2 SMNVEV (reference sequence). Losses at the gene ends were 6 bases for V and 0 bases for J; bases not matched to a gene: 5. CDR3 protein: CASRPTGGLNTEAFF. In DNA form, the CDR3 reads TGTGCCAGCAGGCCGACAGGGGGTCTGAACACTGAAGCTTTCTTT.